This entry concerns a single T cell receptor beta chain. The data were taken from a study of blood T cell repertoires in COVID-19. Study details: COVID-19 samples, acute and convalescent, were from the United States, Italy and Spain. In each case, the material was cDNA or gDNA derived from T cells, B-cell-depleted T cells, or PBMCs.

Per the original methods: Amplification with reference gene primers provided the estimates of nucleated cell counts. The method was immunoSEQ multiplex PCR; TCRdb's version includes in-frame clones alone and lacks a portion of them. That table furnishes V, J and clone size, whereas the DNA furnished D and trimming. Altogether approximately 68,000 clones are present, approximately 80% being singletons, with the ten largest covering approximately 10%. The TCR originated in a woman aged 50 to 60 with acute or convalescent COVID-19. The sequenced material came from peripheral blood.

CDR3 nucleotides: TGCGCCAGCAGCTTAGGAGGGGGCCTTATCACTGAAGCTTTCTTT. Encoded protein: CASSLGGGLITEAFF. The rearrangement links TRBV5-1 to TRBJ1-1, with 7 bases identical to TRBD1. Unmatched junction bases numbered 8, after V lost 2 bases and J lost 4 bases. CDR3 size: 15 residues. Germline CDR1 reads SGHRS; CDR2 reads YFSETQ.